This TCR beta chain derives from a study of long-term antiretroviral therapy in people with HIV (dated 2022 in TCRdb). Regarding the research as a whole: Collection of the earliest samples took place about a decade ahead of the 2015 WHO recommendation for immediate ART, at a time when ART was typically delayed until CD4 counts fell. A retrospective serial study tested whether changes in peripheral blood TRB repertoire composition and diversity were associated with ART initiation and durable HIV suppression. A total of roughly 200 cryopreserved PBMC samples came from around 30 adults with confirmed HIV infection and were collected serially over a mean of roughly six years (range 1-12). Among the approximately 32 participants with HIV, ten to twelve were female. No cross-contamination during QIAcube processing was seen in test extractions of a monoclonal T-cell line run alongside around 30 polyclonal samples.

V sheds 8 bases and J sheds 7 bases, leaving 21 bases between their ends. From the cysteine up to the phenylalanine, the CDR3 has a length of 15 residues. The DNA shown is the 45-base CDR3, in frame from base 1. Taken from the germline V gene, the CDR1 and CDR2 loops are SNHLY and FYNNEI. As regards this clone: This receptor's antigen is unknown. No base quality values were provided; no much bigger clone lies one nucleotide off.

Participants were included only if at least one PBMC sample before ART initiation and at least two post-ART samples were available. Every participant with HIV received treatment in the United States of America. Before DNA extraction, cryopreserved samples of 1-10 million PBMC were thawed and washed. At the time of the earliest PBMC sample for each participant with HIV, ages ranged from about 20 to 54 years. Each participant contributed PBMC samples from 1-4 timepoints before ART initiation and 2-8 timepoints after ART initiation, with a median of 7 samples. For every participant, serial HIV viral load, CD4+ T-cell count, ART history and demographic data were obtained. Genomic DNA was extracted from unsorted PBMC with a Qiagen kit on a QIAcube, processed in batches of 12 samples. The immunoSEQ hsTCRB v3.0 assay was used at survey level resolution to sequence the TRB variable region. The target sequencing depth for TRB was roughly 35,000-55,000 T-cell genomes per sample. Pooled TRB libraries were sequenced on an Illumina MiSeq with a v3 150-cycle kit. The original methods were these. Repertoire analysis ran in R within a reproducible Nextflow workflow covering QC, data transformation and analysis. LymphoSeq2, an R package for exploring AIRR-Seq data, was used to implement the custom analyses. Several samples that yielded fewer than 5000 total TRB sequences were excluded, so that some 190 HIV repertoires were analyzed. Among the approximately 190 HIV repertoires that were kept, around 60 were collected before ART initiation and over 120 were collected after ART initiation. Repertoires were downsampled to 5000 TRB nucleotide sequences, with summary statistics averaged over 100 downsampling iterations. Only TRB sequences with CDR3 regions of at least seven amino acids were retained for analysis. Diversity was assessed using a clonality score derived from Shannon entropy and using the Gini coefficient. In repertoire networks, the top 5000 CDR3 amino acid sequences were linked whenever an edit distance of one separated two sequences. GLIPH2 predicted antigen specificity groups and MHC restriction for TRB CDR3 amino acid sequences. To flag known associations with CMV, EBV, HIV or tissue antigens, CDR3 amino acid sequences were compared against VDJdb and McPAS-TCR. Pre-ART, post-ART and control groups were compared with Wilcoxon signed-rank tests and Holm-Bonferroni correction. Held by TCRdb, this immuneACCESS table contains in-frame sequences only and omits some clones. Under half of the omission traces to an unresolved V gene where checked; the cause of the rest is unknown. That table gives V, J and clone size, and the DNA gave D and trimming. This sample gives 30,000 to 40,000 clones in total; around 86% of them show up just once. The ten largest clones capture roughly 4.9% of the sample.

Broad study findings and their caveats: The samples were dated from about 2004 to 2017, and the ART regimens that were used may be less effective than current ART regimens. ART initiation was associated with a significant increase in TRB diversity, but diversity stayed significantly below transplant donor controls even after long-term ART. Unsorted PBMC were profiled instead of sorted CD4+ and CD8+ T cells because pre-ART samples had limited cell numbers. Limited PBMC availability meant only the TCR beta chain was sequenced, without alpha chain pairing. HIV repertoires had narrower CDR3 length ranges than controls, and the network structure suggested an antigen-experienced repertoire that shifted only slightly toward naive after ART. Inferences about post-ART repertoire changes are limited because no data were available on ART adherence, viral resistance or therapy changes. Expanded TRB clones identified before ART initiation dominated the repertoire across all time points, though the dominance fluctuated and decreased in many PLHIV after ART.

The rearrangement combines TRBV2 with TRBJ2-1; the D gene cannot be named for sure. The source material was unsorted PBMCs, sampled 1.5 years after starting antiretroviral therapy. The receptor was derived from a young man with HIV. The nucleotides are TGTGCCAGCGGGGAAGACTCTCTCCTCGTTAATGAGCAGTTCTTC. Its product reads: CASGEDSLLVNEQFF.